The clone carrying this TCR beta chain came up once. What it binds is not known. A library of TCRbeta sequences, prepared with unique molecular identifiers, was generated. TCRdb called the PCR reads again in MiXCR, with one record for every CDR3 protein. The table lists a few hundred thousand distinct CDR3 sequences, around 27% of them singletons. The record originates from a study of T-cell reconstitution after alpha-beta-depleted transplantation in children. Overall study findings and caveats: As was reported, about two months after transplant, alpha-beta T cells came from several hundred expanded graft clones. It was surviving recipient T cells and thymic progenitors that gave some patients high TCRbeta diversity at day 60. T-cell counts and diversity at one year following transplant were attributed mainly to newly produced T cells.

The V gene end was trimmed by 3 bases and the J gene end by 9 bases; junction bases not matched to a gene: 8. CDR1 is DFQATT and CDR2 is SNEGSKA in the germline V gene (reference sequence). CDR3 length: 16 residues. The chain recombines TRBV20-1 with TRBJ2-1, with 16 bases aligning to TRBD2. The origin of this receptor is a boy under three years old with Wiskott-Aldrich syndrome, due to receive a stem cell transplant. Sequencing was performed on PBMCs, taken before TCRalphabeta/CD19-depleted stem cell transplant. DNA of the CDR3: TGCAGTGCTAGGGGGACTAGCGGGAGGGCCTACTGTGAGCAGTTCTTC. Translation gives CSARGTSGRAYCEQFF.